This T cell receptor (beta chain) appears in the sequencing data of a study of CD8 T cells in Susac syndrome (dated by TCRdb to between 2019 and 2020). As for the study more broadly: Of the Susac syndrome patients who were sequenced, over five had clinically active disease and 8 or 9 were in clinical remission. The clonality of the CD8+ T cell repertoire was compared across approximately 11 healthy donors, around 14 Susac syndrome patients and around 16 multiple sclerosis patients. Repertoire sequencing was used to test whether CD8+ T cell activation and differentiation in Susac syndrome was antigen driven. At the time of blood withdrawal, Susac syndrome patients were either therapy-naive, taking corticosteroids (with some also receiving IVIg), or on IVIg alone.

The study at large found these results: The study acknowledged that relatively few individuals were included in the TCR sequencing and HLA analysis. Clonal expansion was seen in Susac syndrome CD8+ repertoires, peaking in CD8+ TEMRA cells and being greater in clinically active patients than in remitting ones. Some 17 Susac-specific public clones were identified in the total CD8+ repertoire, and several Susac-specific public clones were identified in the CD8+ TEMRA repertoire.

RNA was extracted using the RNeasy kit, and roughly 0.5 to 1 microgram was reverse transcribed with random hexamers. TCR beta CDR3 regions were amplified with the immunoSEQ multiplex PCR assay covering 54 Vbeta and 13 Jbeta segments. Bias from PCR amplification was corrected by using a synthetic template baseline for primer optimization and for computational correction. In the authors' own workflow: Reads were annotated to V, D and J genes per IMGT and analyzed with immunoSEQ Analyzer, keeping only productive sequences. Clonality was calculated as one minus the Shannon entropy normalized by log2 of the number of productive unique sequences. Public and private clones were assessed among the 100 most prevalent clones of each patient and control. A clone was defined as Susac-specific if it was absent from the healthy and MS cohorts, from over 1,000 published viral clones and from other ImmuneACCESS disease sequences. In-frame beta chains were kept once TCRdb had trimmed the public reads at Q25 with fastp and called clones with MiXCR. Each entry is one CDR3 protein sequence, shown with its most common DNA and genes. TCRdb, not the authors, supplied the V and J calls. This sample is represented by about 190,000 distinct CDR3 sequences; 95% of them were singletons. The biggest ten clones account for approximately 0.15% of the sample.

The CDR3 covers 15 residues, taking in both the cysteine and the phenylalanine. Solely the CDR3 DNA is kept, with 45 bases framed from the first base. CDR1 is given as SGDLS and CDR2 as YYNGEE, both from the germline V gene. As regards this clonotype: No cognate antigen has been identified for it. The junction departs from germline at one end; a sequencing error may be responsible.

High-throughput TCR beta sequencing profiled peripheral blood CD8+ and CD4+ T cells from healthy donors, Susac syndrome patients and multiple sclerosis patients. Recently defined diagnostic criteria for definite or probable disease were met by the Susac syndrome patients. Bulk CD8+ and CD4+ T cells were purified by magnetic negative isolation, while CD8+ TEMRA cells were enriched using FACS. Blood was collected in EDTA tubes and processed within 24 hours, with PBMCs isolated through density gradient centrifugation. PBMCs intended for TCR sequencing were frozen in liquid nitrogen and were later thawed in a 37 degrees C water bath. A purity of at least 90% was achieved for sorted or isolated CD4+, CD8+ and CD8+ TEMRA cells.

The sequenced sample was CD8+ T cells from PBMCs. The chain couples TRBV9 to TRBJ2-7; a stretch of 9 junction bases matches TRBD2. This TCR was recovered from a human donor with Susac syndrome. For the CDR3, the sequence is CASSAAGTSSDEQYF. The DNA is TGTGCCAGCAGCGCAGCCGGGACTAGCTCCGACGAGCAGTACTTC.